This paragraph reports one TCR beta chain. This clone was counted once. Its specific antigen is unknown. No base quality information exists; no much larger clone differs at one position. This specimen belongs to a study of cytomegalovirus exposure and HLA in healthy donors (dated by TCRdb to about 2017). For the study in its entirety: In an earlier analysis of roughly 590 of the donors, 276 Gb of sequence data and about 110 million unique TCR beta sequences from 150 million to 200 million T cells were reported. Approximately 310 gigabases of sequencing data and approximately 84 million unique TCR sequences were included in an early release covering roughly 700 HLA-typed donors. The genetic ancestry cluster associated with self-reported Caucasian donors included 65% to 90% of the roughly 360 genotyped donors. The aim of the study was to test whether cataloging public T cell receptors could identify signatures of past pathogen exposure. The T cell repertoires of several hundred subjects were profiled by immunosequencing and related to cytomegalovirus serostatus. In addition to the first cohort of 650 to 750 subjects, a separate validation cohort of 120 different subjects was used. The study combined high-throughput TCR immunosequencing, statistical association of individual TCRs with disease status, and machine learning to predict cytomegalovirus infection status. A later analysis re-analyzed previously published TCR beta repertoires from roughly 630 donors and added high-resolution HLA genotyping to study TCR occurrence patterns. In the later analysis, no new phenotypic data were used to find candidate immune exposures; instead, reliance was placed on TCR beta sequences and their occurrence across donors. To decide whether each TCR beta V gene segment behaved as functional or pseudogenic, an earlier analysis of some 540 of the donors relied on high-throughput TCR beta sequencing. Alongside the repertoire data, information on donor age, sex, ethnicity and CMV serostatus was compiled. Genome-wide SNP genotypes for about 60% of the 666 donors were used in a later genetic analysis, which treated that subset as a discovery cohort. All discovery cohort repertoires had been generated on a single sequencing platform. Both class I and class II loci were covered by HLA typing, at four-digit resolution. The number of typed donors differed by locus: 629-630 for A, B, C, DRB1 and DQB1; 500 to 550 for DQA1; 600 to 610 for DPA1; and around 490 for DPB1. Because of strong linkage in the cohort, four to six DR-DQ haplotypes were treated as single units for association and clustering. Across approximately 400 genotyped donors of the cohort, an average of about 250,000 unique TCR beta nucleotide sequences per donor were sequenced, and roughly a sixth of those sequences were non-productive.

The library was obtained by the immunoSEQ multiplex PCR assay. For the multiplex PCR, a mixture combining 60 forward primers for TCR Vbeta segments and 13 reverse primers for TCR Jbeta segments was used. The CDR3 region of rearranged TCR beta genes was amplified from genomic DNA by a multiplex PCR assay. Amplified TCR beta libraries were sequenced as 87-base-pair reads on the Illumina HiSeq System. The original pipeline was this. A later analysis counted some 74 million unique TCR beta chains across the 666 repertoires, and some 11 million of these chains were shared by at least two donors. Raw reads were error-corrected and collapsed into unique sequences with a nearest-neighbor algorithm that merged closely related sequences to remove PCR and sequencing errors. V, D and J gene segments were assigned by aligning CDR3 sequences to IMGT reference sequences. For a sequence to be retained, at least a six-nucleotide match to both a V gene segment and a J gene segment was required. A rearrangement counted as productive if the CDR3 had no stop codons and remained in frame with V and J, and every other rearrangement counted as non-productive. CDR3 was defined according to IMGT convention as the region running from the second conserved V-encoded cysteine to the conserved J-encoded phenylalanine. The earlier analysis of 587 of the donors excluded sequences that lacked an unambiguous match to a single V gene segment. An earlier analysis of fewer than 650 of the donors classified V segments as functional when productive rearrangements were above 56.7% and as segregating when the standard deviation between donors was above 5%. To diagnose cytomegalovirus status from the catalog of TCR beta chain sequences, a statistical classification framework was built. In a later analysis, TCR nucleotide sequences were compared against IMGT/GENE-DB human TR gene sequences so that V and J genes could be assigned. In a later analysis, CDR3 sequences and most-parsimonious VDJ recombination scenarios were assigned using the TCRdist pipeline. A later analysis defined each TCR beta chain by its CDR3 amino acid sequence plus V-gene family, and excluded reads lacking a unique V-gene family. As a way to deal with suspected cross-contamination and a sequencing artifact, a later analysis dropped over 550 nucleotide sequences that were highly shared and had low generation probability. In a later analysis, a clonal expansion index for each public chain was calculated from normalized within-repertoire ranks of inferred template counts. In a later analysis, generation probabilities were computed using a VDJ recombination model fitted to out-of-frame rearrangements, and the results were checked against IGoR. A later analysis scored TCR-TCR, TCR-HLA and TCR-CMV co-occurrence with hypergeometric tests, applying a repertoire-size bias correction to TCR pairs. To estimate false discovery rates, a later analysis permuted the HLA or CMV assignments 20 times. A later analysis grouped co-occurring TCRs with DBSCAN, adding TCRdist sequence similarity when clustering within HLA-allele-positive subsets. Repertoires with fewer than 30,000 or more than 120,000 public chains, plus five repertoires with anomalous nucleotide sharing, were excluded from co-occurrence clustering. As stored in TCRdb, this immuneACCESS dataset retains in-frame rearrangements with V and J assigned. A fraction of the clones does not appear; measured against another copy, unresolved V genes explain less than half of the discrepancy, and the remainder lacks a known reason. D and trimming come from the DNA, and the V and J calls and clone size come from that table. The sample table holds about 200,000 clones, of which around 75% were seen once. The top ten clones comprise approximately 0.39% of the sample.

The cohort was made up of several hundred healthy bone marrow donors. All cohort members were sampled while nominally healthy, although unrecorded immune exposures were likely present. The donor tested CMV seropositive and was one of the 289 seropositive cohort members. A peripheral blood sample was provided by each donor, and peripheral blood mononuclear cells were used for TCR beta sequencing. The Qiagen DNeasy Blood Extraction Kit was used to extract genomic DNA from the blood cell samples. Overall results and qualifications from the work: V-gene and J-gene trimming of TCR beta chains was associated with a missense DCLRE1C variant in a later genetic analysis, and the association was replicated in an independent cohort. Correlated functional status among segregating V segments might be attributable to linkage disequilibrium, but an unknown experimental factor could not be ruled out. In vitro tests confirmed that a few of the cytomegalovirus-associated TCR beta chains recognize cytomegalovirus antigens. When HLA alleles, especially DR and DQ, strongly co-occurred, attributing TCR associations to individual alleles was difficult. Most TCR sequences were seen in very few donors, while some public TCRs were found in many individuals. Because HLA typing was missing for some donors at each locus, association tests included only the typed subset. The study listed approximately 150 TCR beta chains as associated with cytomegalovirus. A cluster of highly shared sequence variants was judged likely to be a technical artifact of the sequencing pipeline. Presence/absence analyses assumed roughly uniform sequencing depth across donors, an assumption that may not hold. A later analysis reported that several top co-occurrence clusters appeared linked to parvovirus B19, influenza, CMV and Epstein-Barr virus. Some IMGT-functional V segments, including TRBV6-2 and TRBV6-3, could not be told apart with the 87-base-pair reads, so those segments were excluded. CMV serostatus was the only immune exposure information available for the cohort. Approximately 16 rarely observed V segments, including chromosome 9 orphons, were excluded from the earlier analysis of several hundred of the donors because counts were too low. In a later analysis, some 17,000 TCR beta sequences were associated with specific HLA alleles at a false discovery rate of 0.05. An earlier analysis of several hundred of the donors showed that most TCR beta V segments appeared in productive rearrangements either about 87% or about 30% of the time, which broadly matched IMGT annotations. In a later analysis, HLA-associated TCR beta chains showed more clonal expansion and lower generation probabilities than non-associated chains that were equally common. Cytomegalovirus status was reported to be diagnosed by the classifier with high specificity and sensitivity in both the original and validation cohorts. The authors suggested that the approach could potentially be generalized to other disease states and immunological phenotypes. A further reported finding was that TCR beta sequences accurately predicted the HLA-A and HLA-B alleles for most subjects in the first cohort. A later genetic analysis reported fewer N-insertions in productive TCRs among donors in an Asian-associated ancestry cluster than the roughly 700-donor mean. This cohort had only TCR beta chains sequenced, and the lack of alpha or paired-chain data limited which features could be detected. In a later analysis, TCR association rates were found to vary across HLA loci, with the most associated TCRs seen for DRB1 alleles and the fewest for HLA-C alleles. A later analysis found that most CMV-associated TCR beta chains appeared HLA-restricted, with HLA associations seemingly driven largely by CMV exposure.

Its CDR3 holds 11 amino acids, cysteine through phenylalanine. Only the CDR3 region is kept as DNA, spanning 33 bases read in frame from base 1. Cut back by 8 bases and 1 base, the V and J ends lie 4 bases apart. According to the germline V gene, CDR1 reads SNHLY and CDR2 reads FYNNEI. The source of this sequence is a male donor in good health and CMV-seropositive. Sequencing was done on a sample of PBMCs. The chain employs TRBV2 and TRBJ2-3, with the identity of the D gene unclear. CDR3 region: CASGGTDTQYF. The sequenced DNA: TGTGCCAGCGGAGGCACAGATACGCAGTATTTT.